The 22 T cell receptor beta chains listed next were all sequenced from one sample in a study of CD8 T cells in ankylosing spondylitis. TCRdb analysed the 5' RACE reads with MiXCR anew, one entry per CDR3 protein. The data show about 92,000 distinct CDR3 sequences, with about 9% seen just once and just over 5% held by the top ten. Material: blood, either unsorted or a sorted T cell fraction (not recorded which). The receptors derive from a male donor with ankylosing spondylitis or in good health (not recorded which).

This clonotype was seen repeatedly, ten times or more. The chain has TRBV20-1 and TRBJ2-5; no clear D. The CDR3 spans 13 residues. Trimming shortened V by 1 base and J by 2 bases, and 8 bases separated the two germline ends. The germline V gene encodes CDR1 DFQATT and CDR2 SNEGSKA (reference sequence). CDR3 nucleotide sequence: TGCAGTGCTAGAGTTAAACAGCAAGAGACCCAGTACTTC. Its protein product is CSARVKQQETQYF.

As to this clonotype: A much larger clone lies a single base off, so this may be a read error. The rearrangement joins TRBV14 to TRBJ2-7; 9 nucleotides match TRBD1. Trimming took 8 bases from V and 2 from J; bases not matched to a gene: 4. The CDR3 extends over 13 amino acids. From germline, CDR1 is SGHDN and CDR2 FVKESK. The CDR3 sequence: CASLRTGAYEQYF. CDR3 nucleotides: TGTGCCAGCTTACGGACAGGGGCCTACGAGCAGTACTTC.

This clonotype was counted at least ten times. The rearrangement links TRBV24-1 to TRBJ2-1; 11 nucleotides agree with TRBD2. This CDR3 spans 16 amino acids. Germline V lookup: CDR1 KGHDR, CDR2 SFDVKD. Trimming at V came to 5 bases and at J to 4 bases, leaving 6 bases not matched to a gene. The CDR3 bases are TGTGCCACCAGTGCCTGGACTAGCGGGTTATACAATGAGCAGTTCTTC. Protein: CATSAWTSGLYNEQFF.

This clonotype was seen many times. V is TRBV20-1 and J is TRBJ2-7; D is unclear. Between the trimmed V and J ends, which lost 3 bases and 5 bases, there was a span of 11 bases. There are 12 residues in the CDR3. The V gene's germline CDR1 is DFQATT and CDR2 SNEGSKA (reference sequence). The DNA of the CDR3 is TGCAGTGCTAGGCGGACCGGTCACGAGCAGTACTTC. Amino acids: CSARRTGHEQYF.

This clonotype has only a few counts. The J gene is TRBJ2-7, the V gene TRBV12-3 or TRBV12-4; D perhaps matches TRBD1 (5 bases). The length of the CDR3 is 13 residues. Trimming shortened V by 5 bases and J by 6 bases, and 14 bases separated the two germline ends. The CDR3 spells CASSPRQGSEQYF. The CDR3 DNA sequence: TGTGCCAGCAGTCCGCGCCAGGGCTCCGAGCAGTACTTC.

This clonotype appeared many times. The chain combines TRBV9 with TRBJ2-3; D unresolved. V shed 1 base and J shed 5 bases, with 5 bases lying between them. CDR3 length: 12 amino acids. Germline CDR1 and CDR2: SGDLS and YYNGEE. For the CDR3, the DNA is TGTGCCAGCAGCGTATTGGAAGATACGCAGTATTTT. Encoded protein: CASSVLEDTQYF.

This clonotype was recorded a few times. The chain is built from TRBV24-1 and TRBJ2-7, with 12 bases identical to TRBD2. The germline V gene encodes CDR1 KGHDR and CDR2 SFDVKD. The junction had 9 bases not matched to a gene; V was cut back by 4 bases and J by 6 bases. The CDR3 is 16 residues long. The CDR3 sequence is CATSETWTSGVAEQYF. Written as DNA, the CDR3 is TGTGCCACCAGTGAAACATGGACTAGCGGGGTGGCCGAGCAGTACTTC.

This clonotype was seen ten or more times. The chain links TRBV20-1 to TRBJ2-1; possible D gene TRBD1, 6 bases. This CDR3 has 15 residues. Trimming shortened V by 4 bases and J by 6 bases, and 19 bases separated the two germline ends. The germline V gene has CDR1 DFQATT and CDR2 SNEGSKA (reference sequence). CDR3 nucleotides: TGCAGTGCTATCCCACCCGTCCAGGGGAGCAATGAGCAGTTCTTC. It encodes CSAIPPVQGSNEQFF.

At least ten counts were recorded for this clonotype. This chain connects TRBV28 to TRBJ1-5; 11 nucleotides align to TRBD1. The CDR3 is 16 amino acids. The J segment lost 6 bases and the V segment lost 6 bases, leaving 10 bases of the junction unmatched. The germline V gene encodes CDR1 MDHEN and CDR2 SYDVKM. CDR3 region: CASSPSRTGGRQPQHF. As DNA, the CDR3 is TGTGCCAGCAGCCCTTCTCGGACAGGGGGCCGTCAGCCCCAGCATTTT.

This clonotype was counted many times. The chain employs TRBV3-1 and TRBJ2-5, with D possibly being TRBD2 (6 bases). Germline V gene data show CDR1 as LGHDT and CDR2 as YNNKEL (reference sequence). This CDR3 is built from 14 residues. V was trimmed by 4 bases and J by 5 bases, leaving 14 bases between them. CDR3 protein: CASSPLGREETQYF. As DNA, the CDR3 is TGTGCCAGCAGCCCACTCGGACGGGAGGAGACCCAGTACTTC.

This clonotype was counted many times. CDR3 protein: CASSSRGGWDNRYYNEQFF. Written as DNA, the CDR3 is TGTGCCAGCAGCTCGAGGGGGGGATGGGACAATCGATACTACAATGAGCAGTTCTTC. The V gene is TRBV5-4, the J gene TRBJ2-1; D is possibly TRBD2 (7 bases). Germline V gene sequence: CDR1 SGHNT, CDR2 YYREEE (reference sequence). This CDR3 comprises 19 residues. V dropped 3 bases and J dropped 3 bases, with 25 bases sitting between them. The variable domain in full, completed from reference TRBV5-4 and TRBJ2-1, reads ETGVTQSPTHLIKTRGQQVTLRCSSQSGHNTVSWYQQALGQGPQFIFQYYREEENGRGNFPPRFSGLQFPNYSSELNVNALELDDSALYLCASSSRGGWDNRYYNEQFFGPGTRLTVL.

This clonotype was observed at least ten times. The rearrangement joins TRBV5-1 to TRBJ2-7; D unresolved. Between the trimmed V and J ends, which lost 5 bases and 5 bases, there was a span of 8 bases. Germline-derived CDR1 and CDR2 are SGHRS and YFSETQ. The CDR3 totals 11 residues. The CDR3 loop is CASRSTHEQYF. The CDR3 bases are TGCGCCAGCAGGTCTACCCACGAGCAGTACTTC. Using reference TRBV5-1 and TRBJ2-7 for the parts outside the CDR3, the full variable domain is KAGVTQTPRYLIKTRGQQVTLSCSPISGHRSVSWYQQTPGQGLQFLFEYFSETQRNKGNFPGRFSGRQFSNSRSEMNVSTLELGDSALYLCASRSTHEQYFGPGTRLTVT.

The table lists this clonotype with many counts. The chain has TRBV29-1 and TRBJ1-5, with D uncertain. The CDR3 sequence is 13 residues long. V dropped 4 bases and J dropped 3 bases, with 10 bases sitting between them. CDR1 is SQVTM and CDR2 is ANQGSEA in the germline V gene. The CDR3 nucleotides read TGCAGCGTTGCTACAGCCTACAATCAGCCCCAGCATTTT. Amino acids: CSVATAYNQPQHF.

As to this clonotype: A much larger clone sits a single nucleotide away, making a read error possible. This chain connects TRBV4-1 to TRBJ2-1, with D unresolved. Trimming stripped 1 base from V and 5 bases from J, with 15 bases between. Germline V lookup: CDR1 MGHRA, CDR2 YSYEKL. The CDR3 loop spans 16 amino acids. CDR3 DNA: TGCGCCAGCAGCCAAGTCCGACTCCTTACCCACAATGAGCAGTTCTTC. Translated, it gives CASSQVRLLTHNEQFF.

This clonotype was seen more than once but under ten times. CDR3 loop: CASSLGALAGADEQFF. For the CDR3, the DNA is TGTGCCAGCAGCTTAGGCGCGCTAGCCGGGGCGGATGAGCAGTTCTTC. The chain recombines TRBV13 with TRBJ2-1; D may be TRBD1 or TRBD2 (5 bases each). The ends were cut back, 0 bases at V and 8 bases at J, with 17 bases in the middle. The CDR3 extends over 16 amino acids. Per the germline V gene, CDR1 is PRHDT and CDR2 is FYEKMQ (reference sequence).

This clonotype was picked up many times. The chain carries TRBV20-1 and TRBJ2-3, with 7 positions matching TRBD2. The CDR3 runs to 15 residues. J lost 0 bases, V lost 5 bases, and 8 bases had no gene match. Germline V lookup: CDR1 DFQATT, CDR2 SNEGSKA (reference sequence). The CDR3 nucleotides are TGCAGTGCTCCTAACCGGGGGGATAGCACAGATACGCAGTATTTT. This translates into CSAPNRGDSTDTQYF.

In this sample, this clonotype turned up many times. V gene TRBV29-1 combines with J gene TRBJ2-3, with 7 bases matching TRBD1. Germline V gene data show CDR1 as SQVTM and CDR2 as ANQGSEA. Germline trimming cut 7 bases from V and 6 bases from J; bases unmatched to any gene: 10. The CDR3 totals 13 residues. CDR3 region: CSAAGTAPDTQYF. DNA for the CDR3: TGCAGCGCAGCCGGGACAGCCCCGGATACGCAGTATTTT.

This clonotype was detected a few times. V gene TRBV7-8 combines with J gene TRBJ2-1; TRBD2 matches 9 bases. CDR1 is SGHVS and CDR2 is FQNEAQ in the germline V gene. The junction had 12 bases not matched to a gene; V was cut back by 0 bases and J by 9 bases. The CDR3 length is 17 residues. Written as DNA, the CDR3 is TGTGCCAGCAGCTTAGCGAGGGCGGGGGGGCCGATCATTGAGCAGTTCTTC. Its translation: CASSLARAGGPIIEQFF.

At least ten counts were recorded for this clonotype. The gene calls are TRBV7-3 and TRBJ1-2, with TRBD1 matching 7 bases. The CDR3 contains 15 residues. CDR1 SGHTA and CDR2 FQGTGA come from the germline V gene. The J segment lost 1 base and the V segment lost 2 bases, leaving 4 bases of the junction unmatched. The CDR3 spells CASSLGPGGNYGYTF. CDR3 nucleotide sequence: TGTGCCAGCAGCTTAGGGCCAGGGGGTAACTATGGCTACACCTTC.

In this sample, this clonotype turned up many times. The genes are TRBV2 and TRBJ1-1; D is perhaps TRBD1 (5 bases). The V gene lost 6 bases and the J gene lost 4 bases, with 15 bases spanning the gap. The CDR3 runs 14 residues. The germline V gene encodes CDR1 SNHLY and CDR2 FYNNEI. CDR3 amino acids: CASRTETGPTEAFF. CDR3 DNA sequence: TGTGCCAGCAGAACAGAAACAGGCCCCACTGAAGCTTTCTTT.

The V and J genes are TRBV2 and TRBJ2-5; D ambiguous. The germline gives CDR1 SNHLY, CDR2 FYNNEI. Trimming stripped 7 bases from V and 5 bases from J, with 17 bases between. The CDR3 totals 14 residues. In DNA form, the CDR3 reads TGTGCCAGCAATACCATGAGACCTAGGGAGACCCAGTACTTC. It is translated as CASNTMRPRETQYF. The whole variable domain, remainder taken from reference TRBV2 and TRBJ2-5, is EPEVTQTPSHQVTQMGQEVILRCVPISNHLYFYWYRQILGQKVEFLVSFYNNEISEKSEIFDDQFSVERPDGSNFTLKIRSTKLEDSAMYFCASNTMRPRETQYFGPGTRLLVL.

This clonotype was seen many times. The chain couples TRBV28 to TRBJ2-3; the match to TRBD2 covers 10 bases. Germline lookup yields CDR1 MDHEN and CDR2 SYDVKM. The CDR3 spans 16 residues. Losses at the gene ends were 1 base for V and 4 bases for J; bases not matched to a gene: 5. The CDR3 coding sequence is TGTGCCAGCAGTTTATTTGAGCGGGGGGGGGCAGATACGCAGTATTTT. Encoded protein: CASSLFERGGADTQYF.